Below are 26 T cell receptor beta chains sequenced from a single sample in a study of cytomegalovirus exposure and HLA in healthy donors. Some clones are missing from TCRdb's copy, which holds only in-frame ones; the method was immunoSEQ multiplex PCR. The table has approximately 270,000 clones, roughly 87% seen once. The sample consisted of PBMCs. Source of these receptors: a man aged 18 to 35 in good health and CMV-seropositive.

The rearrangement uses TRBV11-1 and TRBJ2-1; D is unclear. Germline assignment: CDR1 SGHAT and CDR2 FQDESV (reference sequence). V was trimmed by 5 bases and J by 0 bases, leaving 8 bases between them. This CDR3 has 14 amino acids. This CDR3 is CASSPFSSYNEQFF. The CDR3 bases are TGTGCCAGCAGCCCTTTCTCCTCCTACAATGAGCAGTTCTTC.

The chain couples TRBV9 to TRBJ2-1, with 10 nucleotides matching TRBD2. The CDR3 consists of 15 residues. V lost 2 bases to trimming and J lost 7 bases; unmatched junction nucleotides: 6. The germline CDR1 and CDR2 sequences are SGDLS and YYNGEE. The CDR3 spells CASSVGSSGSNEQFF. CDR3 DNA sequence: TGTGCCAGCAGCGTTGGGTCTAGCGGGAGTAATGAGCAGTTCTTC.

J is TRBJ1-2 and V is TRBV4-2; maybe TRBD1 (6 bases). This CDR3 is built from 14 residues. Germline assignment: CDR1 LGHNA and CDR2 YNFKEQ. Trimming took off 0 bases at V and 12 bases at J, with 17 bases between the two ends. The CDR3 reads CASSQEPGTPENTF. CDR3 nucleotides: TGTGCCAGCAGCCAAGAACCCGGGACACCGGAGAACACCTTC.

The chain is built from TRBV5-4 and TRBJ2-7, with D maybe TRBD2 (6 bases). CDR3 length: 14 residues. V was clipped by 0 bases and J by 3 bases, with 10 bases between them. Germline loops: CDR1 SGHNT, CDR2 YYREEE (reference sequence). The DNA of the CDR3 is TGTGCCAGCAGCTTGGTGGGGACTGTCTACGAGCAGTACTTC. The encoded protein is CASSLVGTVYEQYF.

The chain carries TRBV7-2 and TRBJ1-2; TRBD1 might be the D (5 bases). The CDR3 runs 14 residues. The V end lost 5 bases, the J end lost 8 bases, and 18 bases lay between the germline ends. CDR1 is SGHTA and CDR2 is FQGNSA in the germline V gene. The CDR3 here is CASSVPQVEGGYTF. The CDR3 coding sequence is TGTGCCAGCAGCGTACCACAGGTTGAGGGGGGCTACACCTTC.

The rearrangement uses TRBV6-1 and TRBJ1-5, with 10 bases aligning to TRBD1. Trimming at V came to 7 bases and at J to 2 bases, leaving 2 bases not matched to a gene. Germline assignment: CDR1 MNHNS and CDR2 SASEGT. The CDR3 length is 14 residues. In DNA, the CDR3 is TGTGCCAGCAAAGGGACAGGGGGCAATCAGCCCCAGCATTTT. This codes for CASKGTGGNQPQHF.

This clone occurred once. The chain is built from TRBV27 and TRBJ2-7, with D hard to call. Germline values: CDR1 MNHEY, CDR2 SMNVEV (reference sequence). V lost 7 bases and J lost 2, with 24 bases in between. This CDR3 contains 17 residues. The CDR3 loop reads CASKRLAELTTAYEQYF. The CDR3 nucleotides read TGTGCCAGCAAGCGATTGGCGGAGCTAACGACGGCCTACGAGCAGTACTTC.

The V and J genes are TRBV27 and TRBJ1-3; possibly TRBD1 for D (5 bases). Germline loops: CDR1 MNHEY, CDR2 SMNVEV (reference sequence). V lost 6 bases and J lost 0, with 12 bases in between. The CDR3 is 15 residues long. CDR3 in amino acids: CASRPDRDSGNTIYF. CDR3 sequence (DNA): TGTGCCAGCAGACCCGACAGAGACTCTGGAAACACCATATATTTT.

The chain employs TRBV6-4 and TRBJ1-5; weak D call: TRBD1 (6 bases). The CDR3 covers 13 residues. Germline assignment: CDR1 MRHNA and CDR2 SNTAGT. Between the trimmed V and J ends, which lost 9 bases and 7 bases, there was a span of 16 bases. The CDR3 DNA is TGTGCCAGAAGGGGGGTGGAAGGACAGCCCCAGCATTTT. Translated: CARRGVEGQPQHF.

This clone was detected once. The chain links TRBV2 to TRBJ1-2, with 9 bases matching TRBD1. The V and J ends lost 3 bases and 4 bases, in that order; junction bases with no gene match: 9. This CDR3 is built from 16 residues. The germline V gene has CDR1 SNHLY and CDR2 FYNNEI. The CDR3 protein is CASSEPNRDRAYGYTF. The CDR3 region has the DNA TGTGCCAGCAGTGAGCCAAACAGGGACAGGGCCTATGGCTACACCTTC.

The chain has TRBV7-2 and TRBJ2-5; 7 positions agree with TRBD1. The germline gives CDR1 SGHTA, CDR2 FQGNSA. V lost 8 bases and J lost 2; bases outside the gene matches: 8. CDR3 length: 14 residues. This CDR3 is CASPDWDRQETQYF. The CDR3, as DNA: TGTGCCAGCCCGGACTGGGACAGACAAGAGACCCAGTACTTC.

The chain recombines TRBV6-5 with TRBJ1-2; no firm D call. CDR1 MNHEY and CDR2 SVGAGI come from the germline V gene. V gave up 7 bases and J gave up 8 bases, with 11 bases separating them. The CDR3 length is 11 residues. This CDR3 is CASTKGRGYTF. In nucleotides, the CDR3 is TGTGCCAGCACAAAAGGACGGGGCTACACCTTC.

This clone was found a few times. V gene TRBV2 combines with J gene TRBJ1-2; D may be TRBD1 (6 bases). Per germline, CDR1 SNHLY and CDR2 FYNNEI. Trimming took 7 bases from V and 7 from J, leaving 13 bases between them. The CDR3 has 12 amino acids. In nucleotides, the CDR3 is TGTGCCAGCATCGGGGGCAACAGTGGCTACACCTTC. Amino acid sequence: CASIGGNSGYTF.

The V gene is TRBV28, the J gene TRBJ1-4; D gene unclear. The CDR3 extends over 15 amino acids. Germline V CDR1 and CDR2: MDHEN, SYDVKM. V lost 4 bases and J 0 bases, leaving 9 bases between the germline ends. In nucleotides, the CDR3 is TGTGCCAGCAGTTCGTCGGCCGCAACTAATGAAAAACTGTTTTTT. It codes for CASSSSAATNEKLFF.

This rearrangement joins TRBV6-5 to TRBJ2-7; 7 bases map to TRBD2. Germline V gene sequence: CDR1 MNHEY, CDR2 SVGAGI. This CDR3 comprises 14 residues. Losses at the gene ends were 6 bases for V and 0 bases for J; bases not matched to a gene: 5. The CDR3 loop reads CASSRDYGSYEQYF. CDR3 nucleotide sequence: TGTGCCAGCAGCCGGGACTACGGCTCCTACGAGCAGTACTTC.

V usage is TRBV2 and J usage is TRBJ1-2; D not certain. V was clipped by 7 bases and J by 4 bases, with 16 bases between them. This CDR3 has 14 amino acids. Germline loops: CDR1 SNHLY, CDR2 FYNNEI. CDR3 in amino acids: CASNPGKHPYGYTF. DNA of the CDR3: TGTGCCAGCAACCCTGGGAAGCACCCCTATGGCTACACCTTC.

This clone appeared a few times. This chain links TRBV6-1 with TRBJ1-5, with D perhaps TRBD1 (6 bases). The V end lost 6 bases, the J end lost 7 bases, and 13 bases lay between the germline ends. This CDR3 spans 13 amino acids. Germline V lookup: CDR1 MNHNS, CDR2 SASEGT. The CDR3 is CASSVRDKQPQHF. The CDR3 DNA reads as TGTGCCAGCAGCGTCCGGGACAAACAGCCCCAGCATTTT.

Written as DNA, the CDR3 is TGTGCCAGCAGTTCCAGGGGCCTAAGCAATCAGCCCCAGCATTTT. This gives the protein CASSSRGLSNQPQHF. The genes are TRBV28 and TRBJ1-5; TRBD1 might be the D (6 bases). Trimming removed 4 bases from V and 1 base from J, with 11 bases in between. The V gene's germline CDR1 is MDHEN and CDR2 SYDVKM. The CDR3 has 15 amino acids. Supplemented by reference TRBV28 and TRBJ1-5, the full variable domain reads DVKVTQSSRYLVKRTGEKVFLECVQDMDHENMFWYRQDPGLGLRLIYFSYDVKMKEKGDIPEGYSVSREKKERFSLILESASTNQTSMYLCASSSRGLSNQPQHFGDGTRLSIL.

CDR3 amino acids: CASSPRTSGGYTF. The CDR3 DNA is TGTGCCAGCTCACCTCGGACTTCAGGGGGCTACACCTTC. The chain employs TRBV18 and TRBJ1-2, with D possibly TRBD1 on 5 matching bases. The CDR3 is made up of 13 amino acids. Trimming left V 3 bases short and J 8 bases short, with 13 bases between. The germline V gene encodes CDR1 KGHSH and CDR2 LQKENI.

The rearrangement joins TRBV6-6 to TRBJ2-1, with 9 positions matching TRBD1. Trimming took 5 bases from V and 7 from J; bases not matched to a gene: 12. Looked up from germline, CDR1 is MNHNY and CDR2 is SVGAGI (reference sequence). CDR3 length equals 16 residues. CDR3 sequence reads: CASSALDRGIVNEQFF. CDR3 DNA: TGTGCCAGCAGTGCACTGGACAGGGGAATTGTAAATGAGCAGTTCTTC.

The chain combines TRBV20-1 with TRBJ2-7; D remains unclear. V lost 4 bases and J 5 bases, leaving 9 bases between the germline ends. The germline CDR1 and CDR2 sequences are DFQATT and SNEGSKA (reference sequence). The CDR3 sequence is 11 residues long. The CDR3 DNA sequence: TGCAGTGCTACTAGACTCGACGAGCAGTACTTC. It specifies CSATRLDEQYF.

The CDR3 sequence is CASSLGGGSGANVLTF. The CDR3 DNA sequence: TGTGCCAGCAGCTTAGGAGGGGGCTCTGGGGCCAACGTCCTGACTTTC. The chain has TRBV11-3 and TRBJ2-6; TRBD1 might be the D (6 bases). In germline, CDR1 is SGHNT, CDR2 YENEEA. The CDR3 extends over 16 amino acids. V shed 1 base and J shed 0 bases, with 7 bases lying between them.

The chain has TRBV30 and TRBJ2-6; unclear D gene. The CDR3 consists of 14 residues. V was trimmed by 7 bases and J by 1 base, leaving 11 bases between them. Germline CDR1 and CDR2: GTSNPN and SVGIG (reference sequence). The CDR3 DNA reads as TGTGCCTTCTATAGGTTTTCTGGGGCCAACGTCCTGACTTTC. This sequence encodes CAFYRFSGANVLTF.

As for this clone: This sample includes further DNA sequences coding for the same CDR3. DNA of the CDR3: TGCGCCAGCAGCTTGGTTCCATCCTACGAGCAGTACTTC. Residues: CASSLVPSYEQYF. The chain is built from TRBV5-1 and TRBJ2-7, with D uncertain. The V end lost 0 bases, the J end lost 1 base, and 5 bases lay between the germline ends. Germline V CDR1 and CDR2: SGHRS, YFSETQ. The CDR3 has 13 residues.

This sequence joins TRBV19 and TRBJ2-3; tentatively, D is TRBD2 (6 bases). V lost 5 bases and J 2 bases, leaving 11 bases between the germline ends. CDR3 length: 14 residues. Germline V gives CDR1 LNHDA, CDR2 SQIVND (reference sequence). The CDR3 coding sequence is TGTGCCAGTAGTGTAAGCGGGTACACAGATACGCAGTATTTT. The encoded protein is CASSVSGYTDTQYF.

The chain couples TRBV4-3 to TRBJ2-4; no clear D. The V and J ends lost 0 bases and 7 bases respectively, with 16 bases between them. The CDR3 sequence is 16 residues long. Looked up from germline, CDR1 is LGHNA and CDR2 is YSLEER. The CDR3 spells CASSQDHLIRRNIQYF. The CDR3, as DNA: TGCGCCAGCAGCCAAGATCACCTCATTAGACGGAACATTCAGTACTTC.